The 6 T cell receptor beta chains in this list originate from one sample, sequenced in a study of T cell repertoires in cytomegalovirus infection. In TCRdb, the reads were re-called with MiXCR into one record per CDR3 protein. The profile shows 740,000 or so distinct CDR3 sequences, 35% of them singletons. Sequencing was carried out using PBMCs. The source is a human donor in good health (CMV status not recorded). Some clones in this sample may be carry-over from other donors' samples.

The rearrangement joins TRBV6-1 to TRBJ1-2, with D maybe TRBD1 (5 bases). The CDR3 totals 16 residues. The germline V and J ends were trimmed by 6 bases and 5 bases, with 22 bases remaining between them. The germline CDR1 and CDR2 sequences are MNHNS and SASEGT. The CDR3 here is CASSVGPMIRGYGYTF. The CDR3 nucleotides are TGTGCCAGCAGCGTGGGACCGATGATCCGGGGGTATGGCTACACCTTC.

The rearrangement links TRBV20-1 to TRBJ2-7, with a tentative D call TRBD2 (6 bases). V lost 4 bases and J lost 2, with 18 bases in between. CDR1 is DFQATT, CDR2 SNEGSKA, per germline (reference sequence). This CDR3 region has 15 residues. The CDR3 is CSANPSTSSAYEQYF. CDR3 sequence (DNA): TGCAGTGCTAATCCGAGCACTAGCAGCGCCTACGAGCAGTACTTC.

On this clonotype: This may be a read error: a much more frequent sequence differs by one nucleotide. The CDR3 sequence is CASSPTNTESFF. CDR3 bases: TGTGCCAGTAGTCCCACGAACACTGAATCTTTCTTT. The chain has TRBV19 and TRBJ1-1; D unresolved. Germline lookup yields CDR1 LNHDA and CDR2 SQIVND (reference sequence). There are 12 residues in the CDR3.

J is TRBJ1-1 and V is TRBV5-1; D is ambiguous. V lost 4 bases to trimming and J lost 0 bases, with 10 bases between them. This CDR3 spans 14 amino acids. From germline, CDR1 is SGHRS and CDR2 YFSETQ. CDR3 nucleotides: TGCGCCAGCAGCCCCGATTATCTGAACACTGAAGCTTTCTTT. Translating gives CASSPDYLNTEAFF.

This chain connects TRBV28 to TRBJ1-5, with unresolved D. Germline V gives CDR1 MDHEN, CDR2 SYDVKM. The CDR3 extends over 14 amino acids. The V and J ends lost 4 bases and 0 bases respectively, with 7 bases between them. The CDR3 sequence: CASSSIYSNQPQHF. CDR3 bases: TGTGCCAGCAGTTCGATTTATAGCAATCAGCCCCAGCATTTT.

This clonotype was seen at least ten times. The chain has TRBV4-1 and TRBJ1-2; TRBD1 agrees at 9 bases. CDR3 size: 16 residues. Looked up from germline, CDR1 is MGHRA and CDR2 is YSYEKL. J gave up 5 bases and V 6 bases, and 13 bases lay outside the gene matches. CDR3 nucleotide sequence: TGCGCCAGCAGGCTTACCCTTGGACAGGGGAGGTATGGCTACACCTTC. Translated: CASRLTLGQGRYGYTF.